This T cell receptor beta chain was identified during a study of spatial heterogeneity in lung cancer. Study at large: A T cell module score from matched bulk RNA-seq correlated strongly with TCR transcript counts in tumor regions.

Every individual TCR cDNA molecule carried its own unique molecular identifier, which allowed correction of PCR and sequencing errors. TCRdb re-called the 5' RACE reads with MiXCR, one entry per CDR3 protein. The sample shows roughly 18,000 distinct CDR3 sequences, roughly 5% of them seen only once. Time point specified: sample taken at primary tumor resection. Whole RNA came from tumor, nontumor lung or frozen PBMC and was sequenced without being sorted. This clonotype was counted ten times or more. Its antigen is not identified. A library made for alpha chains picked up this beta chain off target, so its size means little. The CDR3 is 14 amino acids. The germline gives CDR1 DFQATT, CDR2 SNEGSKA (reference sequence). The V gene end was trimmed by 0 bases and the J gene end by 12 bases; junction bases not matched to a gene: 9. Study-wide findings and caveats: Tracking of tumor mutation counts was seen in expanded intratumoral alpha and beta TCR counts.

J is TRBJ2-1 and V is TRBV20-1; TRBD2 matches at 9 bases. The material was lung tumor tissue, obtained at surgery. The sequence was collected from a female donor with early-stage non-small cell lung cancer. Written as DNA, the CDR3 is TGCAGTGCTAGAGATCTGGGACTAGCTAGAGTGCAGTTCTTC. Residues: CSARDLGLARVQFF.